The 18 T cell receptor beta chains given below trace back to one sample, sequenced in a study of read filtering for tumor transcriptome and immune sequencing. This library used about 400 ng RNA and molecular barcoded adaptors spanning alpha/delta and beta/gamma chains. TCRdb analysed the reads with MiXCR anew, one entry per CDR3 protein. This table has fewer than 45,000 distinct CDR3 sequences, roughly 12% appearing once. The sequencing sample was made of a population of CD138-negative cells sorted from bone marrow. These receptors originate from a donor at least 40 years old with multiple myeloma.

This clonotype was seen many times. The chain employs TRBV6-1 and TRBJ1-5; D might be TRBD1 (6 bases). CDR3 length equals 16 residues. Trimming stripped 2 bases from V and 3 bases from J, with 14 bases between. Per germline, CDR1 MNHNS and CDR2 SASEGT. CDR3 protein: CASSEQVAGVNQPQHF. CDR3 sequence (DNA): TGTGCCAGCAGTGAACAAGTTGCAGGGGTCAATCAGCCCCAGCATTTT.

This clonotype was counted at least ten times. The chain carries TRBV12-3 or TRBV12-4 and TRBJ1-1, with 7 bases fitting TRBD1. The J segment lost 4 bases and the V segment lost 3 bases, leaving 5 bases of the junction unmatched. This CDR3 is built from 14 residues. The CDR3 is CASSFGQGGTEAFF. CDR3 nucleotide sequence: TGTGCCAGCAGTTTCGGTCAGGGGGGCACTGAAGCTTTCTTT.

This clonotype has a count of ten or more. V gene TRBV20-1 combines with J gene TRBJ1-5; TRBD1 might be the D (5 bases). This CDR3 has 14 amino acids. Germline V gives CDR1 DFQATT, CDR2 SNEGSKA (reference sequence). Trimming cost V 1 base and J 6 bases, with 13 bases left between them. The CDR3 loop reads CSARGGTSAQPQHF. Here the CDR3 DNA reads TGCAGTGCTAGAGGGGGGACTTCCGCTCAGCCCCAGCATTTT.

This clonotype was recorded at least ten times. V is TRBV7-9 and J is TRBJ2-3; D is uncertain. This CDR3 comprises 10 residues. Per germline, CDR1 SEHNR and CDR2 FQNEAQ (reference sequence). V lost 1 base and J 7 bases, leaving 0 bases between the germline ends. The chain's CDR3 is CASSLDTQYF. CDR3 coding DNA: TGTGCCAGCAGCTTAGATACGCAGTATTTT.

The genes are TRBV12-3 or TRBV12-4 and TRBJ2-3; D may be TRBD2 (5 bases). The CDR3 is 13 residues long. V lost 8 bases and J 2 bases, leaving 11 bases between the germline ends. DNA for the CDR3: TGTGCCAGCGCGCGACTAAACACAGATACGCAGTATTTT. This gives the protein CASARLNTDTQYF.

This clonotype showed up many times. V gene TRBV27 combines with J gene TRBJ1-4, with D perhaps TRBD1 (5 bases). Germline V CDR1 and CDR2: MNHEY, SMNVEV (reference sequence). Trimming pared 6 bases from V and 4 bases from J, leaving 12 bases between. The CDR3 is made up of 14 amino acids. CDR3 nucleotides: TGTGCCAGCAGCTCCGGGGGGGGTAATGAAAAACTGTTTTTT. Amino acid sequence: CASSSGGGNEKLFF.

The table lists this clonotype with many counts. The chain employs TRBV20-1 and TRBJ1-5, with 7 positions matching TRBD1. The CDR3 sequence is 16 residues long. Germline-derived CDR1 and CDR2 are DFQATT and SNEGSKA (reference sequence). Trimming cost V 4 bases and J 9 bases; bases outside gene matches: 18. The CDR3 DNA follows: TGCAGTGCTATCCAGGGGGGCCGTGTAGGTAGATGGCCCCAGCATTTT. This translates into CSAIQGGRVGRWPQHF.

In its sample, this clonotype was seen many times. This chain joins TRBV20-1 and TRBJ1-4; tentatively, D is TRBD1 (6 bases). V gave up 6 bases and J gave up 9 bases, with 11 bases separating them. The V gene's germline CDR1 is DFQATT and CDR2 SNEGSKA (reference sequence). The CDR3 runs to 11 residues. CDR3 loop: CSAPTGKKLFF. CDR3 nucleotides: TGCAGTGCCCCAACAGGGAAAAAACTGTTTTTT.

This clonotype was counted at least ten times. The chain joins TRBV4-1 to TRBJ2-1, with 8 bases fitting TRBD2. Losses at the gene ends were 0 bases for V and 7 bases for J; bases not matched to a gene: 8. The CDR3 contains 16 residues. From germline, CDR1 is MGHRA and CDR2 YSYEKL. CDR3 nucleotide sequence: TGCGCCAGCAGCCAAGACTGGGCGGGGGGTTTGAATGAGCAGTTCTTC. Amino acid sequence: CASSQDWAGGLNEQFF.

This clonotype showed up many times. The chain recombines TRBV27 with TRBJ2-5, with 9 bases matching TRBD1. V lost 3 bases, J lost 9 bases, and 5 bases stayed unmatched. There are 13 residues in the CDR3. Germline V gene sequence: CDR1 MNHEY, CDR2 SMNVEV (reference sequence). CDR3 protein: CASSLTGGEAQYF. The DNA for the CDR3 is TGTGCCAGCAGTTTGACAGGGGGTGAGGCCCAGTACTTC.

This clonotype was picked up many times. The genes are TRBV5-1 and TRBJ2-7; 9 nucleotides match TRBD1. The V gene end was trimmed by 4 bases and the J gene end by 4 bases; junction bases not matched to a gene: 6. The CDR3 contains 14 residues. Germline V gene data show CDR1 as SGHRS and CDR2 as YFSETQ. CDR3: CASSPGTGWYEQYF. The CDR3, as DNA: TGCGCCAGCAGCCCCGGGACAGGGTGGTACGAGCAGTACTTC.

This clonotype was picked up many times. CDR3 region: CASSFGGVNTGELFF. Written as DNA, the CDR3 is TGTGCCAGCAGCTTCGGAGGGGTCAACACCGGGGAGCTGTTTTTT. The chain is built from TRBV7-2 and TRBJ2-2; TRBD2 might be the D (6 bases). The CDR3 is 15 residues long. V lost 3 bases and J 2 bases, leaving 10 bases between the germline ends. CDR1 is SGHTA and CDR2 is FQGNSA in the germline V gene.

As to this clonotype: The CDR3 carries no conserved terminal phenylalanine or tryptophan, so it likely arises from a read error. The CDR3 sequence: CASSPSGGSGRYNGQFV. In DNA form, the CDR3 reads TGCGCCAGCAGCCCCTCGGGGGGCAGCGGGAGATACAATGGGCAGTTCGTC. The chain couples TRBV4-1 to TRBJ2-1, with TRBD2 identical over 8 bases. The CDR3 totals 17 residues. The germline V gene encodes CDR1 MGHRA and CDR2 YSYEKL.

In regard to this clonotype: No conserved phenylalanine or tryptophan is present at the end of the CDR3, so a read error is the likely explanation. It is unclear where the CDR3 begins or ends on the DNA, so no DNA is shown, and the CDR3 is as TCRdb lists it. The CDR3 reads CASSPGELFL. The chain recombines TRBV7-9 with TRBJ2-2. The germline V gene has CDR1 SEHNR and CDR2 FQNEAQ (reference sequence). Counting both end residues, the CDR3 totals 10 amino acids.

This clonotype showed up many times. The CDR3 here is CAWTLSFNTGELFF. CDR3 bases: TGTGCCTGGACCCTTTCGTTCAACACCGGGGAGCTGTTTTTT. The rearrangement uses TRBV30 and TRBJ2-2; D ambiguous. The CDR3 is made up of 14 amino acids. V lost 4 bases and J lost 2, with 11 bases in between. The germline V gene has CDR1 GTSNPN and CDR2 SVGIG (reference sequence).

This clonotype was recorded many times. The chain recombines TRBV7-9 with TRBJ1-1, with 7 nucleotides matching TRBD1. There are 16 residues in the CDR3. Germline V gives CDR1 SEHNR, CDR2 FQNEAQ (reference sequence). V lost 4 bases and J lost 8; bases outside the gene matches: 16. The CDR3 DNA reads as TGTGCCAGCAGCTCCCCAAGGGGGCCCTCGCTAGTGGAAGCTTTCTTT. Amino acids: CASSSPRGPSLVEAFF.

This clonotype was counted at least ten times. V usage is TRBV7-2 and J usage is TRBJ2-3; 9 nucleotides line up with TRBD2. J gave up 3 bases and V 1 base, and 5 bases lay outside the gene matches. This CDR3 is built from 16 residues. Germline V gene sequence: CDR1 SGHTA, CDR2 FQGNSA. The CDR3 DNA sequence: TGTGCCAGCAGCTTAGGCTCCCTAGCGGGGACAGATACGCAGTATTTT. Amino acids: CASSLGSLAGTDTQYF.

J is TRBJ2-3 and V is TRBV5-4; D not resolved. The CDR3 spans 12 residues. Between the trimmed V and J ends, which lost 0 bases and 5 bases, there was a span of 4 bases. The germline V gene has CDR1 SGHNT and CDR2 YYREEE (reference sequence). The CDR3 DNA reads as TGTGCCAGCAGCTTGGTTCAAGATACGCAGTATTTT. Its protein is CASSLVQDTQYF.